This entry lists 26 T cell receptor beta chains sequenced from one sample in a study of T cells in Graves' hyperthyroidism and ophthalmopathy. RNA transcripts yielded amplified TCR beta CDR3 regions. The primer set for the first-round RT-PCR of the TCR CDR3 was HTBI. In TCRdb, the multiplex PCR reads were re-called with MiXCR into one record per CDR3 protein. The sample comprises about 360,000 distinct CDR3 sequences, about a fifth of which are singletons, and 3.7% rests with the top ten. The sample comprised blood. All receptors derive from a woman aged 18-29 years with Graves' hyperthyroidism.

This clonotype has a count of ten or more. This CDR3 reads CASSQLAAVTSSYEQYF. As DNA, the CDR3 is TGCGCCAGCAGCCAATTGGCGGCGGTGACGAGCTCCTACGAGCAGTACTTC. The chain recombines TRBV4-1 with TRBJ2-7; D unclear. The V end lost 2 bases, the J end lost 0 bases, and 17 bases lay between the germline ends. This CDR3 contains 17 residues. Germline-derived CDR1 and CDR2 are MGHRA and YSYEKL.

This clonotype was observed many times. V and J are TRBV4-1 and TRBJ1-2; 8 bases line up with TRBD1. The trim removed 1 base at V and 0 bases at J, leaving 1 base unmatched. In germline, CDR1 is MGHRA, CDR2 YSYEKL. The CDR3 contains 15 residues. The CDR3 loop reads CASSQGQGPNYGYTF. The CDR3, as DNA: TGCGCCAGCAGCCAAGGACAGGGGCCTAACTATGGCTACACCTTC.

This clonotype was observed at least ten times. The gene calls are TRBV7-3 and TRBJ1-5; no firm D call. CDR3 length: 13 amino acids. Germline CDR1 and CDR2: SGHTA and FQGTGA. Trimming cost V 2 bases and J 6 bases, with 8 bases left between them. The CDR3 sequence: CASSLHGGQPQHF. The CDR3 region has the DNA TGTGCCAGCAGCTTACATGGAGGTCAGCCCCAGCATTTT. The whole variable domain, remainder taken from reference TRBV7-3 and TRBJ1-5, is GAGVSQTPSNKVTEKGKYVELRCDPISGHTALYWYRQSLGQGPEFLIYFQGTGAADDSGLPNDRFFAVRPEGSVSTLKIQRTERGDSAVYLCASSLHGGQPQHFGDGTRLSIL.

The table lists this clonotype with many counts. This chain joins TRBV29-1 and TRBJ1-1, with D hard to call. V was clipped by 4 bases and J by 2 bases, with 8 bases between them. The CDR3 has 12 residues. CDR1 and CDR2 from the germline V gene are SQVTM and ANQGSEA. CDR3: CSVGLKNTEAFF. CDR3 nucleotide sequence: TGCAGCGTTGGTCTAAAAAACACTGAAGCTTTCTTT.

Many counts were recorded for this clonotype. The chain couples TRBV12-3 or TRBV12-4 to TRBJ1-1; D gene ambiguous. This CDR3 comprises 16 residues. V was trimmed by 7 bases and J by 2 bases, leaving 20 bases between them. This CDR3 reads CASTPGRRVENTEAFF. The CDR3 coding sequence is TGTGCCAGCACCCCCGGTCGGAGGGTTGAAAACACTGAAGCTTTCTTT.

This clonotype was found many times. This rearrangement joins TRBV7-9 to TRBJ2-7; D not certain. V gave up 5 bases and J gave up 3 bases, with 8 bases separating them. The CDR3 spans 12 residues. The germline V gene has CDR1 SEHNR and CDR2 FQNEAQ (reference sequence). CDR3 DNA: TGTGCCAGCAGCCCGATGGGCTACGAGCAGTACTTC. It specifies CASSPMGYEQYF.

The J gene is TRBJ2-5, the V gene TRBV12-3 or TRBV12-4; 8 positions agree with TRBD2. The CDR3 loop spans 17 amino acids. V shed 3 bases and J 5 bases; nucleotides not matched to a gene: 14. CDR3 DNA: TGTGCCAGCAGTTTCCAGGCAGCGGGGGACCTCGACGAGACCCAGTACTTC. Its translation: CASSFQAAGDLDETQYF.

This clonotype was recorded many times. The CDR3 is CASSPYASGNTGELFF. CDR3 coding DNA: TGTGCCAGCAGCCCCTATGCTAGCGGGAACACCGGGGAGCTGTTTTTT. The chain uses TRBV11-2 and TRBJ2-2; 7 positions match TRBD2. Germline V CDR1 and CDR2: SGHAT, FQNNGV. The CDR3 runs 16 residues. V lost 5 bases and J lost 1; bases outside the gene matches: 7.

This clonotype was seen repeatedly, ten times or more. The V call is TRBV4-2, the J call TRBJ1-5; D is ambiguous. Germline values: CDR1 LGHNA, CDR2 YNFKEQ. V gave up 6 bases and J gave up 3 bases, with 12 bases separating them. The CDR3 spans 14 residues. The CDR3 loop is CASSQTRNNQPQHF. CDR3 in DNA: TGTGCCAGCAGTCAGACGAGGAACAATCAGCCCCAGCATTTT.

This clonotype appeared many times. The chain links TRBV12-3 or TRBV12-4 to TRBJ2-6; D gene uncertain. The ends were cut back, 2 bases at V and 3 bases at J, with 5 bases in the middle. This CDR3 has 14 amino acids. The CDR3 DNA is TGTGCCAGCAGTTTATGGGGTGGGGCCAACGTCCTGACTTTC. Its translation is CASSLWGGANVLTF.

This clonotype was recorded at least ten times. The chain carries TRBV20-1 and TRBJ2-2; D call uncertain. Trimming cost V 1 base and J 7 bases, with 13 bases left between them. The CDR3 sequence is 14 residues long. Germline V lookup: CDR1 DFQATT, CDR2 SNEGSKA (reference sequence). The CDR3 DNA is TGCAGTGCTAGAGGGAAAGGATGGATCGGGGAGCTGTTTTTT. Translation gives CSARGKGWIGELFF.

This clonotype occurred many times. This sequence joins TRBV20-1 and TRBJ1-1; D ambiguous. The CDR3 is made up of 12 amino acids. Germline V CDR1 and CDR2: DFQATT, SNEGSKA (reference sequence). V was pared by 1 base and J by 8 bases, with 11 bases between. The CDR3 is CSARVRKDEAFF. CDR3 nucleotide sequence: TGCAGTGCTAGAGTGCGGAAGGACGAAGCTTTCTTT.

This clonotype has a count of ten or more. The J gene is TRBJ1-5, the V gene TRBV7-8; 9 bases align to TRBD1. V lost 5 bases and J lost 6; bases outside the gene matches: 8. CDR1 SGHVS and CDR2 FQNEAQ come from the germline V gene. The length of the CDR3 is 15 residues. Here the CDR3 DNA reads TGTGCCAGCAGCGTCCGGGACAGGGAAGGTCAGCCCCAGCATTTT. Translation gives CASSVRDREGQPQHF.

The rearrangement joins TRBV27 to TRBJ1-6; D gene uncertain. The germline CDR1 and CDR2 sequences are MNHEY and SMNVEV (reference sequence). CDR3 length equals 15 residues. The V gene lost 5 bases and the J gene lost 7 bases, with 15 bases spanning the gap. The CDR3 protein is CASSDTRVLNSPLHF. In DNA form, the CDR3 reads TGTGCCAGCAGTGACACGCGGGTATTAAATTCACCCCTCCACTTT.

Ten or more counts support this clonotype. The V gene is TRBV28, the J gene TRBJ1-5; D might be TRBD1 (5 bases). The CDR3 sequence is 15 residues long. CDR1 is MDHEN, CDR2 SYDVKM, per germline. The ends were cut back, 3 bases at V and 6 bases at J, with 15 bases in the middle. The CDR3 sequence: CASSLEQAKGQPQHF. The DNA of the CDR3 is TGTGCCAGCAGTTTGGAACAGGCCAAAGGTCAGCCCCAGCATTTT.

CDR3 coding DNA: TGTGCCAGCAGCCAAGGGGACGATCTAATATTCTATGGCTACACCTTC. Translating it yields CASSQGDDLIFYGYTF. The rearrangement uses TRBV11-2 and TRBJ1-2; D might be TRBD1 (5 bases). V was trimmed by 5 bases and J by 4 bases, leaving 20 bases between them. The CDR3 totals 16 residues. Germline values: CDR1 SGHAT, CDR2 FQNNGV.

This clonotype was found a few times. The gene calls are TRBV30 and TRBJ1-1, with D possibly matching TRBD1 (6 bases). The length of the CDR3 is 12 residues. CDR1 and CDR2 (germline): GTSNPN, SVGIG (reference sequence). CDR3 region: CGQDRLNTEAFF. CDR3 nucleotide sequence: TGTGGTCAGGACAGACTTAACACTGAAGCTTTCTTT.

The table lists this clonotype with a few counts. The CDR3 loop reads CASSPALASGAEEQYF. The DNA for the CDR3 is TGTGCCAGCTCACCAGCGTTGGCTAGCGGGGCGGAAGAGCAGTACTTC. V is TRBV18 and J is TRBJ2-7, with TRBD2 identical over 9 bases. V trimming: 2 bases; J trimming: 7 bases; junction bases outside the gene matches: 12. Germline V gene sequence: CDR1 KGHSH, CDR2 LQKENI. CDR3 length: 16 amino acids.

This clonotype was counted many times. The J gene is TRBJ1-1, the V gene TRBV12-3 or TRBV12-4, with 7 nucleotides matching TRBD1. The V gene end was trimmed by 6 bases and the J gene end by 4 bases; junction bases not matched to a gene: 2. The CDR3 covers 12 residues. Here the CDR3 DNA reads TGTGCCAGCAGGTGGACAGGCACTGAAGCTTTCTTT. Protein sequence: CASRWTGTEAFF.

This sequence joins TRBV5-1 and TRBJ2-5, with no clear D. The CDR3 runs to 13 residues. Per germline, CDR1 SGHRS and CDR2 YFSETQ. V gave up 2 bases and J gave up 4 bases, with 9 bases separating them. The CDR3 region is CASSFETGETQYF. CDR3 bases: TGCGCCAGCAGCTTCGAGACTGGAGAGACCCAGTACTTC.

At least ten counts were recorded for this clonotype. This chain's CDR3 is CASSYLSSNQPQHF. In DNA form, the CDR3 reads TGTGCCAGCAGTTACTTGTCTAGCAATCAGCCCCAGCATTTT. The chain employs TRBV6-2 or TRBV6-3 and TRBJ1-5; D is undetermined. V was pared by 1 base and J by 0 bases, with 4 bases between. CDR1 MNHEY and CDR2 SVGEGT come from the germline V gene. This CDR3 is built from 14 residues.

The chain joins TRBV12-3 or TRBV12-4 to TRBJ2-7; D may be TRBD2 (6 bases). The CDR3 loop spans 16 amino acids. Trimming pared 3 bases from V and 0 bases from J, leaving 15 bases between. The CDR3 nucleotides read TGTGCCAGCAGTTTCGCAACTAGCAGGAGCTCCTACGAGCAGTACTTC. Translated: CASSFATSRSSYEQYF.

This clonotype was counted at least ten times. The chain is built from TRBV11-2 and TRBJ2-7; possibly TRBD2 for D (5 bases). The V end was cut by 5 bases, the J end by 2 bases, with 13 bases between. Germline V CDR1 and CDR2: SGHAT, FQNNGV. The CDR3 totals 14 residues. The CDR3 protein is CASSLQRAAYEQYF. Here the CDR3 DNA reads TGTGCCAGCAGCCTACAGAGGGCCGCCTACGAGCAGTACTTC.

In this sample, this clonotype turned up many times. This rearrangement joins TRBV30 to TRBJ1-5, with no clear D. The CDR3 consists of 12 residues. Germline-derived CDR1 and CDR2 are GTSNPN and SVGIG (reference sequence). V was trimmed by 5 bases and J by 5 bases, leaving 10 bases between them. In nucleotides, the CDR3 is TGTGCCTGGGGGCGTCGGTATCAGCCCCAGCATTTT. Protein product: CAWGRRYQPQHF.

This clonotype has more than one count but fewer than ten. J is TRBJ2-1 and V is TRBV20-1, with D unclear. The ends were cut back, 2 bases at V and 0 bases at J, with 8 bases in the middle. This CDR3 comprises 14 residues. Germline V gives CDR1 DFQATT, CDR2 SNEGSKA (reference sequence). The CDR3 bases are TGCAGTGCTAGAATTTTCAGCTCCTACAATGAGCAGTTCTTC. Translation gives CSARIFSSYNEQFF.

The table lists this clonotype with a few counts. V usage is TRBV11-1 and J usage is TRBJ2-5; D is possibly TRBD2 (5 bases). This CDR3 region has 16 residues. From germline, CDR1 is SGHAT and CDR2 FQDESV (reference sequence). The V and J ends lost 0 bases and 5 bases respectively, with 16 bases between them. CDR3 nucleotides: TGTGCCAGCAGCTTAGCGGAACGGGAACCTCGGGAGACCCAGTACTTC. The encoded protein is CASSLAEREPRETQYF.